The T cell receptor beta chain under discussion was sequenced for a study of T-cell memory formation after mild COVID-19. TCRdb re-called the 5' RACE reads through MiXCR, storing one row per CDR3 protein. Of around 310,000 distinct CDR3 sequences listed, about 13% are singletons. The sequence was obtained from a man aged 18 to 30 who had mild COVID-19 (a few samples of this study predate the infection). Cell type and time point are not known. The specimen was PBMCs or a T cell subset sorted from them (not recorded which).

The CDR3 spells CASSVANGQQETQYF. In nucleotides, the CDR3 is TGTGCCAGCAGCGTAGCTAACGGACAGCAAGAGACCCAGTACTTC. The chain is built from TRBV9 and TRBJ2-5; possibly TRBD1 for D (6 bases). The V end was cut by 0 bases, the J end by 2 bases, with 11 bases between. The CDR3 runs to 15 residues. The germline V gene has CDR1 SGDLS and CDR2 YYNGEE. The full variable domain, in which reference TRBV9 and TRBJ2-5 provide the parts outside the CDR3, is DSGVTQTPKHLITATGQRVTLRCSPRSGDLSVYWYQQSLDQGLQFLIQYYNGEERAKGNILERFSAQQFPDLHSELNLSSLELGDSALYFCASSVANGQQETQYFGPGTRLLVL.